This T cell receptor beta chain was identified during a study of naive and memory T cell subsets. Losses at the gene ends were 2 bases for V and 7 bases for J; bases not matched to a gene: 2. The germline V gene has CDR1 MDHEN and CDR2 SYDVKM. The CDR3 has 14 amino acids. This clonotype was seen more than once but under ten times. Its matching antigen is unknown. Whole-study results and caveats: No ground truth validated the naive and memory repertoire findings.

Two oligonucleotides, mixed equimolar, formed the beta constant-region primer covering TRBC1 and TRBC2. Four rounds of PCR amplified the ligated cDNA using nested alpha and beta constant-region primers plus SP2. MiXCR, run by TCRdb on the UMI-ligation and nested PCR reads, gives a single entry per CDR3 protein. The sample has 130,000 or so distinct CDR3 sequences, roughly 32% seen once. This chain connects TRBV28 to TRBJ2-2; 9 nucleotides align to TRBD2. The specimen sequenced was central memory CD4+ T cells from blood. The clonotype comes from a human donor in good health. The CDR3 loop is CASSLLAGSGELFF. CDR3 DNA: TGTGCCAGCAGTTTACTAGCGGGAAGCGGGGAGCTGTTTTTT.